Listed below are T cell receptor beta chains from one sample, sequenced in a study of blood T cell repertoires in COVID-19. Libraries were prepared by immunoSEQ multiplex PCR; TCRdb keeps only in-frame clonotypes and omits some of them. The sample contains around 72,000 clones, roughly 76% of which appear only once. The specimen sequenced was peripheral blood. The receptors originated from a woman between 65 and 79 years old with acute or convalescent COVID-19. Both conserved end residues are part of each CDR3. D genes are given only for firm matches. Clone size is given for some rows only: seen once, a few or many times, or a class if the clone is expanded.

NA	TRBV2	TRBJ1-2	NA	TGTGCCAGCACTTGGGGGGTCGAGGGCTACACCTTC	CASTWGVEGYTF
NA	TRBV5-6	TRBJ1-1	NA	TGTGCCAGCAGCTTTAAAGGGGTTTCGTACGCTGAAGCTTTCTTT	CASSFKGVSYAEAFF
NA	TRBV6-5	TRBJ2-1	NA	TGTGCCAGCAGCCCCGGAGTGGCGGAGGGGCATGAGCAGTTCTTC	CASSPGVAEGHEQFF
TRBD2	TRBV6-5	TRBJ2-7	NA	TGTGCCAGCAGACAAAGCGGGAGGGCCTTCTACGAGCAGTACTTC	CASRQSGRAFYEQYF
NA	TRBV5-1	TRBJ2-2	NA	TGCGCCAGCAGCCCGGGAGTCGGGGAGCTGTTTTTT	CASSPGVGELFF
NA	TRBV2	TRBJ2-3	NA	TGTGCGGGGGGGGCGTTCACAGATACGCAGTATTTT	CAGGAFTDTQYF
TRBD1	TRBV10-3	TRBJ2-1	NA	TGTGCCATCAGTTCGGGACAGGGAATCAATGAGCAGTTCTTC	CAISSGQGINEQFF
TRBD2	TRBV7-9	TRBJ2-1	NA	TGTGCCAGCAGCCCTGTAGCCCCGGGACTAGCGGCAAATGAGCAGTTCTTC	CASSPVAPGLAANEQFF
TRBD1	TRBV27	TRBJ1-2	NA	TGTGCCAGCAGTCCTCAGGGGGTCAAAGCTAACTATGGCTACACCTTC	CASSPQGVKANYGYTF
NA	TRBV6-1	TRBJ1-5	many	TGTGCCAGCAGTGGCCGACTGGGACAATATAGCAATCAGCCCCAGCATTTT	CASSGRLGQYSNQPQHF